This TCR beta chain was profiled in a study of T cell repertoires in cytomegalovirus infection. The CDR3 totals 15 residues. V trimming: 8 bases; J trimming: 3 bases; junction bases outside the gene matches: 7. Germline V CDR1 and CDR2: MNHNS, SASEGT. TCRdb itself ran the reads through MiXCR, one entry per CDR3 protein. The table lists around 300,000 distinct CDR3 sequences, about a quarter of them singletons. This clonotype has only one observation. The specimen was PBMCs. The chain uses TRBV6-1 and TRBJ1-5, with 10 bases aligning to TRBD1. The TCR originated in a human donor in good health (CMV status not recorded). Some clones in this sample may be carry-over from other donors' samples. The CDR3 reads CASRDRGEYNQPQHF. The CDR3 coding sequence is TGTGCCAGCCGGGACAGGGGCGAGTACAATCAGCCCCAGCATTTT.